This TCR beta chain appears in the sequencing data of a study of Graves' ophthalmopathy and Graves' hyperthyroidism. Study conclusions and caveats: Blood also carried most expanded thyroid clonotypes exceeding 0.001 frequency.

Certain patients were not enrolled. These were patients with other autoimmune diseases, uncontrolled infections, pregnancy or lactation. Amplification of the TCR beta CDR3 regions used RNA transcripts (as template). Following a first-round RT-PCR that used HTBI primers, a second-round multiplex PCR was carried out. TCRdb reprocessed the multiplex PCR reads via MiXCR and lists one record per CDR3 protein. The sample has a few hundred thousand distinct CDR3 sequences, 39% seen once. Notes on this clonotype: No antigen is known for it.

The clonotype originates from an adult man with Graves' hyperthyroidism. The sequenced material came from peripheral blood or thyroid tissue (not recorded which).

The CDR3 coding sequence is TGTGCCACCAGCAGCGAGGTCCCGGGGTCCTCCTACGAGCAGTACTTC. Translated: CATSSEVPGSSYEQYF. The rearrangement uses TRBV15 and TRBJ2-7; possible D gene TRBD2, 5 bases. Germline V lookup: CDR1 LNHNV, CDR2 YYDKDF (reference sequence). The CDR3 sequence is 16 residues long. The V and J ends lost 3 bases and 0 bases respectively, with 15 bases between them. The variable domain in full, completed from reference TRBV15 and TRBJ2-7, reads DAMVIQNPRYQVTQFGKPVTLSCSQTLNHNVMYWYQQKSSQAPKLLFHYYDKDFNNEADTPDNFQSRRPNTSFCFLDIRSPGLGDTAMYLCATSSEVPGSSYEQYFGPGTRLTVT.